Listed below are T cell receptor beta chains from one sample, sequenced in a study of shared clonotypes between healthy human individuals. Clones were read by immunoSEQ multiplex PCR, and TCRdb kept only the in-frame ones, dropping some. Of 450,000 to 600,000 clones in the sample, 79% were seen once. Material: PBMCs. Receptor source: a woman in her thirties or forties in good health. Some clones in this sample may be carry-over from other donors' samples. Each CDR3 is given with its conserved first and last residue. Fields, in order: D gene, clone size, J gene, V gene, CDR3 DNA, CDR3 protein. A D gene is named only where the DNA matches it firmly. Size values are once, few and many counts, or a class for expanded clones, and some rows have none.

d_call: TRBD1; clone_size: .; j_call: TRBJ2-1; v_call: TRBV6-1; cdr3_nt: TGTGCCAGCAGTGGACCGGGACAGGGGTCCTTAGGGTTCTTC; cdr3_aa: CASSGPGQGSLGFF
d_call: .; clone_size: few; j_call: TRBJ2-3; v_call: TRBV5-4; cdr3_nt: TGTGCCAGCAGCTTGGGGGCCGCCTTAGGTGCAGATACGCAGTATTTT; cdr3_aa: CASSLGAALGADTQYF
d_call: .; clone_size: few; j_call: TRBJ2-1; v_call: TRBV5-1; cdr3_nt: TGCGCCAGCAGCTTGGATCCAGGGAGCATCTATGAGCAGTTCTTC; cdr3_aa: CASSLDPGSIYEQFF
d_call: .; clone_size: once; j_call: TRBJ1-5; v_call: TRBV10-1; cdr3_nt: TGCGCCAGCATTTGGAGCAATCAGCCCCAGCATTTT; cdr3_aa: CASIWSNQPQHF
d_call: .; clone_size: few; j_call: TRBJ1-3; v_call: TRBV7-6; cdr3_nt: TGTGCCAGCATCAGTGGGGGAAACACCATATATTTT; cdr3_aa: CASISGGNTIYF
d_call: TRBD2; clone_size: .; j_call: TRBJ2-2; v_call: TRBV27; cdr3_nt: TGTGCCAGCAGTTTTTCCGGGAGGCTATACACCGGGGAGCTGTTTTTT; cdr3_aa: CASSFSGRLYTGELFF
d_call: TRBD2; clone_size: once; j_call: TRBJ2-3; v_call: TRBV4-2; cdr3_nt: TGTGCCAGCAGCCAAGAATACAGGACTAGCCACACAGATACGCAGTATTTT; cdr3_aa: CASSQEYRTSHTDTQYF
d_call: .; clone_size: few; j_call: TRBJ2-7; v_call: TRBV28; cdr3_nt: TGTGCCAGCAGATCCCGTAACGAGCAGTACTTC; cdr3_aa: CASRSRNEQYF
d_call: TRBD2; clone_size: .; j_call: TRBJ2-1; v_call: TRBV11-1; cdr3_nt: TGTGCCAGCAGCTTAGGTCCAGGGCATTCTAGCGGGAGTAAAAATGAGCAGTTCTTC; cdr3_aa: CASSLGPGHSSGSKNEQFF
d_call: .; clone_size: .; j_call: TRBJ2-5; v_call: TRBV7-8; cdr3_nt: TGTGCCAGCAGCTTGACATTAATACAAGAGACCCAGTACTTC; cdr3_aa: CASSLTLIQETQYF
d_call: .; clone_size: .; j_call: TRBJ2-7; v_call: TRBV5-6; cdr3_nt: TGTGCCAGCAGCTTCCTTAGAGGGGGGATCTACGAGCAGTACTTC; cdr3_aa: CASSFLRGGIYEQYF
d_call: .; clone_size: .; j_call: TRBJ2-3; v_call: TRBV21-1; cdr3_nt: TGTGCCAGCAAGGGCGGGAGATGTAACACAGATACGCAGTATTTT; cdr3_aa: CASKGGRCNTDTQYF
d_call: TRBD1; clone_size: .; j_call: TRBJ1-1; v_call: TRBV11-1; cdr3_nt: TGTGCCAGCAGCTGGGAGGGACAGAAAAACACTGAAGCTTTCTTT; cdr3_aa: CASSWEGQKNTEAFF
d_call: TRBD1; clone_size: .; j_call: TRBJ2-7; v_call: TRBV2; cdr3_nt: TGTGCCAGCCGCCGGGACAGGGGAGGCGAGCAGTACTTC; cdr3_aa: CASRRDRGGEQYF
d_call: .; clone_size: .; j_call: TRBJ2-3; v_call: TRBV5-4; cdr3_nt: TGTGCCAGCAGCCACGTGGGAGAAGATACGCAGTATTTT; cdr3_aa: CASSHVGEDTQYF
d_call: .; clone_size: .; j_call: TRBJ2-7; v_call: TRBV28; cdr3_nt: TGTGCCAGCAGTACCAGGCAGGGAGTCGTCGAGCAGTACTTC; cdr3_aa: CASSTRQGVVEQYF
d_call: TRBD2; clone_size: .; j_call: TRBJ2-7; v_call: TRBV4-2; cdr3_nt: TGTGCCAGCAGCCAAGATTTAGGGAGCGGGAGAGACGAGCAGTACTTC; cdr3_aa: CASSQDLGSGRDEQYF
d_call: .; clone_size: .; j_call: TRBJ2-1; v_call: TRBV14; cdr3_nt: TGTGCCAGCAGCGTGGACTACTCCTACAATGAGCAGTTCTTC; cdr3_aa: CASSVDYSYNEQFF
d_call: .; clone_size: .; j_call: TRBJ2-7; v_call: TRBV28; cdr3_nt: TGTGCCAGCAGGGGCGCACTGCCTACCTACGAGCAGTACTTC; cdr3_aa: CASRGALPTYEQYF
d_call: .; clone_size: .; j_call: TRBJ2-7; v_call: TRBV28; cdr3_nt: TGTGCCAGCAGTCGACACCAATCCTACGAGCAGTACTTC; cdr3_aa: CASSRHQSYEQYF
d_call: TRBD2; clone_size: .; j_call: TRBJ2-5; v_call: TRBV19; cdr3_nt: TGTGCCAGTAGTATAGATAGCGGGAGTGGGGAGACCCAGTACTTC; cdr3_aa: CASSIDSGSGETQYF
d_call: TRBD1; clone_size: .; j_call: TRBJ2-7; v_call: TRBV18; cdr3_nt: TGTGCCAGCTCACCGACGACTGACAGGGGGCGCGAGCAGTACTTC; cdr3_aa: CASSPTTDRGREQYF
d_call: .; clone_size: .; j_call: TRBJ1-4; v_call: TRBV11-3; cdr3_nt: TGTGCCAGCAGCTTCCGACGACGGGCGTTTAATGAAAAACTGTTTTTT; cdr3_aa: CASSFRRRAFNEKLFF
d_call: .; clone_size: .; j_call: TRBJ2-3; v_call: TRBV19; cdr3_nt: TGTGCCAGTAGTATGGGTGGAGGGCGTTCGGTCGGAGATACGCAGTATTTT; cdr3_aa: CASSMGGGRSVGDTQYF
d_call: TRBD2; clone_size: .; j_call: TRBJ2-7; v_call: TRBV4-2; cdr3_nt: TGTGCCAGCAGCCAACAAAACTCCGGGACTAGCGCATCCTACGAGCAGTACTTC; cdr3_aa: CASSQQNSGTSASYEQYF
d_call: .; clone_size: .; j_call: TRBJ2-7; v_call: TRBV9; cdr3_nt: TGTGCCAGCAGCGTAGATTCGGGAGTGCTTGAGCAGTACTTC; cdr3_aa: CASSVDSGVLEQYF
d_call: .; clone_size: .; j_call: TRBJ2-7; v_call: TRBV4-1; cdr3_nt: TGCGCCAGCAGCCAAGATTTGGTAGGGAGGCCTAAGGAGCAGTACTTC; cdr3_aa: CASSQDLVGRPKEQYF
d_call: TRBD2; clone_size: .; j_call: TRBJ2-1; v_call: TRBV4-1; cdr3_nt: TGCGCCAGCAGCCACAGACTAGCGGGTCCCCCAGGGGGAAATGAGCAGTTCTTC; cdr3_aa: CASSHRLAGPPGGNEQFF
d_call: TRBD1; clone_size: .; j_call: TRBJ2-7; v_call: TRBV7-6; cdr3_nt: TGTGCCAGCAGCTTAGAGGACAGGGGGCGCGAGCAGTACTTC; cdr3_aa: CASSLEDRGREQYF
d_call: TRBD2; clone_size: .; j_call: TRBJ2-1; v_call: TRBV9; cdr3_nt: TGTGCCAGCAGCCTTTCCACTACAGTAGCTTCGGGAGGGGGGTACAATGAGCAGTTCTTC; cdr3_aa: CASSLSTTVASGGGYNEQFF
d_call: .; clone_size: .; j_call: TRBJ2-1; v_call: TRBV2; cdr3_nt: TGTGCCAGCCTTGGCGGGATGGTGGGCAATGAGCAGTTCTTC; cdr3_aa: CASLGGMVGNEQFF
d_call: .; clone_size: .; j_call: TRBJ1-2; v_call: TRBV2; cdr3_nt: TGTGCCACCTCAGAGAACTATGGCTACACCTTC; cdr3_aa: CATSENYGYTF
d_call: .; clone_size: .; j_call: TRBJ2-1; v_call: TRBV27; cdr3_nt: TGTGCCAGCAGAGTGCTCGCGGGACGGTACAATGAGCAGTTCTTC; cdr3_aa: CASRVLAGRYNEQFF
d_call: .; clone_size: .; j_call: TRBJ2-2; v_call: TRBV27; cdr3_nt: TGTGCCAGCAGTCACAACAGGGACGGGGAGCTGTTTTTT; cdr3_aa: CASSHNRDGELFF
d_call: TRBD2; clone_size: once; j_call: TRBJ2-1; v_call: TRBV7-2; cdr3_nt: TGTGCCAGCAGCTTAGCGCTGCGGGGGGGCTACAATGAGCAGTTCTTC; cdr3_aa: CASSLALRGGYNEQFF
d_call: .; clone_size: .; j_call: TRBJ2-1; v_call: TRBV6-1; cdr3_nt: TGTGCCAGCACTCTTTCGGGCAATGAGCAGTTCTTC; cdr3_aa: CASTLSGNEQFF
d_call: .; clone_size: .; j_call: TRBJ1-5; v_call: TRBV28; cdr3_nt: TGTGCCAGCAGCGGGGAGTATAGCAATCAGCCCCAGCATTTT; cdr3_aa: CASSGEYSNQPQHF
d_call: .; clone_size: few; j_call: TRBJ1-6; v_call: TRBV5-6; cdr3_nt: TGTGCCAGCAGTCACCTGGACAGAGATAATTCACCCCTCCACTTT; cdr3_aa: CASSHLDRDNSPLHF
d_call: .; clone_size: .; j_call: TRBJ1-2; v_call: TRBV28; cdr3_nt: TGTGCCAGCAGTCCTCCCGGGTTAAGGGATGGCTACACCTTC; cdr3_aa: CASSPPGLRDGYTF
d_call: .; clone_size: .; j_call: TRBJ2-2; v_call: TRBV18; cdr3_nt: TGTGCCAGCTCACCACCTTCGGGGACCGGGGAGCTGTTTTTT; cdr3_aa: CASSPPSGTGELFF
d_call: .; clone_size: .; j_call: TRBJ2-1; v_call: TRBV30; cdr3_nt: TGTGCCTGGAGTGTCTCTGGACTTTACAATGAGCAGTTCTTC; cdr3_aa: CAWSVSGLYNEQFF
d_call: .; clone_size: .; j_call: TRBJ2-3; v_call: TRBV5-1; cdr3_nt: TGCGCCAGCAGTAAGGGGGTTCGGAGTACAGATACGCAGTATTTT; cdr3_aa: CASSKGVRSTDTQYF